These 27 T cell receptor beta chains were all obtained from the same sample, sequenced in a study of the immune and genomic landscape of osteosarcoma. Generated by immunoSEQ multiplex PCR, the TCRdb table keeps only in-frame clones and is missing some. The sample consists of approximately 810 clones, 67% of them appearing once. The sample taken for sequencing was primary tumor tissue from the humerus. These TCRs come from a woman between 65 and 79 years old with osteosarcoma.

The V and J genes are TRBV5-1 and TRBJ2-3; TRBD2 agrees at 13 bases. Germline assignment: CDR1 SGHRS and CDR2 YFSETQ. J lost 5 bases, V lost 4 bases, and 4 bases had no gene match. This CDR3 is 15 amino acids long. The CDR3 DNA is TGCGCCAGCAGCCCGGGACTAGCGGGGATAGATACGCAGTATTTT. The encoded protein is CASSPGLAGIDTQYF.

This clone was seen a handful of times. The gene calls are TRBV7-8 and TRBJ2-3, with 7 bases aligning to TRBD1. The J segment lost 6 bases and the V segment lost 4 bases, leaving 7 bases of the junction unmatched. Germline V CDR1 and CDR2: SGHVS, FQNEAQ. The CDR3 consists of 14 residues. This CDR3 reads CASSSNRGWDTQYF. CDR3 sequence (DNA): TGTGCCAGCAGCTCGAACAGGGGCTGGGATACGCAGTATTTT.

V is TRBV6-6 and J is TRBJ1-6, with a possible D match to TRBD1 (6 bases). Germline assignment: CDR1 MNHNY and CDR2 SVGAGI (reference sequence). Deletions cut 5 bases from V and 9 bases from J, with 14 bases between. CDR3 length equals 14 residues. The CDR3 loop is CASSSRGWASPLHF. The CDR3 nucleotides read TGTGCCAGCAGTAGCAGGGGCTGGGCTTCACCCCTCCACTTT.

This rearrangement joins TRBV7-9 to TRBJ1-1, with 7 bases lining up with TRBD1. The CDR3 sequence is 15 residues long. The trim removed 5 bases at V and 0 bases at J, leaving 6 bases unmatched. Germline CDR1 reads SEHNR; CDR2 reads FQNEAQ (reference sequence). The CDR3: CASSPTGEVNTEAFF. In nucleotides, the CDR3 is TGTGCCAGCAGCCCAACAGGGGAGGTGAACACTGAAGCTTTCTTT. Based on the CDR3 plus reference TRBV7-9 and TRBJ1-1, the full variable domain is DTGVSQNPRHKITKRGQNVTFRCDPISEHNRLYWYRQTLGQGPEFLTYFQNEAQLEKSRLLSDRFSAERPKGSFSTLEIQRTEQGDSAMYLCASSPTGEVNTEAFFGQGTRLTVV.

Here the CDR3 reads CASSLQGSYGYTF. The CDR3 DNA reads TGTGCCAGCAGCTTGCAGGGATCCTATGGCTACACCTTC. The V gene is TRBV5-4, the J gene TRBJ1-2, with a possible D match to TRBD1 (5 bases). In germline, CDR1 is SGHNT, CDR2 YYREEE (reference sequence). The CDR3 has 13 amino acids. Trimming shortened V by 1 base and J by 4 bases, and 8 bases separated the two germline ends.

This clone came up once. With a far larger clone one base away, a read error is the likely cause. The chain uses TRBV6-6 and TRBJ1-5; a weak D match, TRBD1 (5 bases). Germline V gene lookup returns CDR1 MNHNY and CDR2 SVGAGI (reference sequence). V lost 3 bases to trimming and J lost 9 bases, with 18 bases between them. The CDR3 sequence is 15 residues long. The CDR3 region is CASSYGDWEGRPQHF. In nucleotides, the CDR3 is TGTGCCAGCAGTTATGGGGACTGGGAGGGGCGGCCCCAGCATTTT.

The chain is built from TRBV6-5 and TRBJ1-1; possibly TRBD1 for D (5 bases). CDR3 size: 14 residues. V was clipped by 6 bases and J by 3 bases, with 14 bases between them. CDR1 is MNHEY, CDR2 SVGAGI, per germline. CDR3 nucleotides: TGTGCCAGCAGCTCGAGGGGCTGGGACACTGAAGCTTTCTTT. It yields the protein CASSSRGWDTEAFF.

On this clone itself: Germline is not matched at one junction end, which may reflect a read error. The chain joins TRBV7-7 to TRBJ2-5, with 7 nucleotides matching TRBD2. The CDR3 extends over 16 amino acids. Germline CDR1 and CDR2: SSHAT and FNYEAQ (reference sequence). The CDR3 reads CASSSSSGGPAGTQYF. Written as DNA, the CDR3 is TGTGCTAGCAGCTCATCCTCGGGGGGTCCAGCAGGGACCCAGTACTTC.

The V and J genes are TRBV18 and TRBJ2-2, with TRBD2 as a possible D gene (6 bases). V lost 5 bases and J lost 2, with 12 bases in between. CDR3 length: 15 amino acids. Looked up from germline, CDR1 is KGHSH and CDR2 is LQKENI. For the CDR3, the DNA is TGTGCCAGCTCATCGCCGGGGGAAAACACCGGGGAGCTGTTTTTT. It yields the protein CASSSPGENTGELFF.

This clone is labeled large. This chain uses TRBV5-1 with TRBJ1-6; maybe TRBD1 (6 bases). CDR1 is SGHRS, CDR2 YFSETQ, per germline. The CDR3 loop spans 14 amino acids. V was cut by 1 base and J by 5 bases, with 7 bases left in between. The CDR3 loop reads CASSLTGNNSPLHF. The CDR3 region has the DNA TGCGCCAGCAGCTTGACAGGGAATAATTCACCCCTCCACTTT.

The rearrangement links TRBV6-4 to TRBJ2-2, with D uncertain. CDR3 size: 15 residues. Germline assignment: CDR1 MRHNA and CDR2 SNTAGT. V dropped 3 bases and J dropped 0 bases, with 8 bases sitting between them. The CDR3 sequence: CASSDASTNTGELFF. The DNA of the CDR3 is TGTGCCAGCAGTGATGCATCCACGAACACCGGGGAGCTGTTTTTT.

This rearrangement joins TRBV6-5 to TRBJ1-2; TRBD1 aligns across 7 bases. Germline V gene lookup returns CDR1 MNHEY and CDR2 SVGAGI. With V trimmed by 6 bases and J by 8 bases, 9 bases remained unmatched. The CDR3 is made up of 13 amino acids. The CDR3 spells CASREQGQGGYTF. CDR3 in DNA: TGTGCCAGCAGAGAACAGGGGCAGGGGGGCTACACCTTC.

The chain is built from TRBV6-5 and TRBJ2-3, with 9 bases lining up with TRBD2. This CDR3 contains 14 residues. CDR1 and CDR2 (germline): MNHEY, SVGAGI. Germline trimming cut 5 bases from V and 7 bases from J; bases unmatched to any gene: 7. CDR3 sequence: CASSLSGGMYTQYF. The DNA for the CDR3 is TGTGCCAGCAGTCTTAGCGGGGGCATGTATACGCAGTATTTT.

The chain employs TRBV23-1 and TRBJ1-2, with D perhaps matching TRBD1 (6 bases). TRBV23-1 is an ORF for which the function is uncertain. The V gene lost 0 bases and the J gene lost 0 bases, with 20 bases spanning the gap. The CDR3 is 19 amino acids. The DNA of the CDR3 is TGCGCCAGCAGTCAATCAAATCCTTCTGGGGGCCAACCTAACTATGGCTACACCTTC. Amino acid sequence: CASSQSNPSGGQPNYGYTF.

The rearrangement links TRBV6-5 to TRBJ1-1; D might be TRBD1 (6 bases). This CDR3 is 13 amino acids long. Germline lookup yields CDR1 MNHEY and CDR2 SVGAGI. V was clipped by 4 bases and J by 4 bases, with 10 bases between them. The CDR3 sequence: CASSFSDSTEAFF. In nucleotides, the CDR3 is TGTGCCAGCAGTTTCTCGGACAGCACTGAAGCTTTCTTT.

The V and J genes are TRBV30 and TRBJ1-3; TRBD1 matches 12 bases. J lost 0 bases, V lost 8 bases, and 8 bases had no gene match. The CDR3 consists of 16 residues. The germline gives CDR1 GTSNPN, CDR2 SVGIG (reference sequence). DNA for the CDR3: TGTGCCAGAGGGACAGGGGGCTTGAGCTCTGGAAACACCATATATTTT. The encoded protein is CARGTGGLSSGNTIYF.

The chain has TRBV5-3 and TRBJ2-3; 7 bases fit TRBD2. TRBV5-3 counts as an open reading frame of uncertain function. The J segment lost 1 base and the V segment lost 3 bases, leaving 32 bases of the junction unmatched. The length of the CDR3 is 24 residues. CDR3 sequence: CARSWAGPPAGVSGVGRCTDTQYF. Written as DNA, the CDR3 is TGTGCCAGAAGCTGGGCCGGGCCCCCGGCGGGGGTCAGCGGGGTAGGTCGGTGCACAGATACGCAGTATTTT.

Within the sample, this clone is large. Written as DNA, the CDR3 is TGTGCCAGCAGCTTACCCCCGCTTGGCTACACCTTC. This gives the protein CASSLPPLGYTF. V and J are TRBV7-9 and TRBJ1-2, with D unclear. Germline V gene data show CDR1 as SEHNR and CDR2 as FQNEAQ (reference sequence). The CDR3 is 12 amino acids. Trimming took off 2 bases at V and 7 bases at J, with 8 bases between the two ends.

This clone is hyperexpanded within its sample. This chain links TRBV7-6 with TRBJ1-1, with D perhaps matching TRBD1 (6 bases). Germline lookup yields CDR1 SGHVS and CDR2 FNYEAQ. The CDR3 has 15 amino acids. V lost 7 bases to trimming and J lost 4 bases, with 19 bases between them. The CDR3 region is CASTLGGEGSTEAFF. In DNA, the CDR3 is TGTGCCAGCACCCTAGGGGGGGAGGGGAGCACTGAAGCTTTCTTT. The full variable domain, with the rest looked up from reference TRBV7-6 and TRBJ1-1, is GAGVSQSPRYKVTKRGQDVALRCDPISGHVSLYWYRQALGQGPEFLTYFNYEAQQDKSGLPNDRFSAERPEGSISTLTIQRTEQRDSAMYRCASTLGGEGSTEAFFGQGTRLTVV.

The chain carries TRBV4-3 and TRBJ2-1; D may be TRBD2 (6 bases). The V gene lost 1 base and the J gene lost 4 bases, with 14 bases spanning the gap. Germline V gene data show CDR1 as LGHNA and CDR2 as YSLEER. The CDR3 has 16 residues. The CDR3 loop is CASSQVGSGGYNEQFF. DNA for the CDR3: TGCGCCAGCAGCCAAGTGGGAAGCGGAGGGTACAATGAGCAGTTCTTC.

The CDR3 spells CASSLGGTGNQPQHF. In DNA, the CDR3 is TGTGCCAGCAGTTTGGGGGGGACGGGCAATCAGCCCCAGCATTTT. This chain links TRBV27 with TRBJ1-5, with D possibly TRBD1 on 5 matching bases. The germline V and J ends were trimmed by 3 bases and 2 bases, with 11 bases remaining between them. The CDR3 loop spans 15 amino acids. Germline V CDR1 and CDR2: MNHEY, SMNVEV (reference sequence).

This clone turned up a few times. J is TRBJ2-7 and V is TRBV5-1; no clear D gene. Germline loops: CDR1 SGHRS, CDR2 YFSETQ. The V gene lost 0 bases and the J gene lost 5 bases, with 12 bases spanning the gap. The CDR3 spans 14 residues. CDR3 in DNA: TGCGCCAGCAGCTTGGGAGGCAGTAGCCACGAGCAGTACTTC. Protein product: CASSLGGSSHEQYF.

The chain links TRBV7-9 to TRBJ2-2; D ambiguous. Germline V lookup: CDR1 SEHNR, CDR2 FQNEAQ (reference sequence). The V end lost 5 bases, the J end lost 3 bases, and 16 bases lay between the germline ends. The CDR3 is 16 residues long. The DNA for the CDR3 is TGTGCCAGCAGCCAATCCTCCGGGTTTTACACCGGGGAGCTGTTTTTT. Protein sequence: CASSQSSGFYTGELFF.

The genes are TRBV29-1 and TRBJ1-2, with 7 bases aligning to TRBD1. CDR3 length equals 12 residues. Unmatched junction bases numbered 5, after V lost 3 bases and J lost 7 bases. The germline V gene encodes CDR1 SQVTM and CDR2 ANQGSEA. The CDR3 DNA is TGCAGCGTTGAGACTACAGGGGCTGGCTACACCTTC. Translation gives CSVETTGAGYTF.

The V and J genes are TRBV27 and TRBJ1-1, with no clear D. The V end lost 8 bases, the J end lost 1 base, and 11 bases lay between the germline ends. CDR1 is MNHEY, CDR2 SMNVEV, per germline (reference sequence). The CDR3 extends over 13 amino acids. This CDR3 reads CASRRVGNTEAFF. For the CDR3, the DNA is TGTGCCAGCCGAAGGGTGGGGAACACTGAAGCTTTCTTT.

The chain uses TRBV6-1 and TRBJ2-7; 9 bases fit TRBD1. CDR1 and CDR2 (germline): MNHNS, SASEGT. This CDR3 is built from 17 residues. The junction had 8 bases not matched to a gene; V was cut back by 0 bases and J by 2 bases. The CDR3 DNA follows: TGTGCCAGCAGTGAAGCCCCCTCCGGGACAGGGCCCTACGAGCAGTACTTC. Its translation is CASSEAPSGTGPYEQYF.

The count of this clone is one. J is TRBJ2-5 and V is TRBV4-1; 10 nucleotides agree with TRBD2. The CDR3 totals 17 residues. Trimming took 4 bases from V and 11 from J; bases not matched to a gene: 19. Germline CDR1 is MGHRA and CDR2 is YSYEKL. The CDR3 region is CASSRGSSGGLWEEQYF. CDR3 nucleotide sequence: TGCGCCAGCAGCCGCGGTTCTAGCGGGGGACTATGGGAAGAGCAGTACTTC.